Reported below is one T cell receptor beta chain. The V and J ends lost 3 bases and 3 bases respectively, with 15 bases between them. The CDR3 totals 15 residues. Per germline, CDR1 DFQATT and CDR2 SNEGSKA (reference sequence). These data are taken from a study of blood T cell repertoires in COVID-19. Per the original data handling: Amplification from reference gene primers served as the basis for estimated nucleated cell counts. Assay: immunoSEQ multiplex PCR; the TCRdb copy retains only in-frame clones and omits some. Clone size and V and J calls were adopted from that table, with D and trimming inferred from the DNA. Among around 470,000 clones, roughly 88% were seen once, and the ten largest hold around 0.6%.

The chain joins TRBV20-1 to TRBJ1-5; possible D gene TRBD1, 5 bases. This clonotype was obtained from a man younger than 35 who had recovered from COVID-19. The sample comprised PBMCs or T cells enriched from blood (not recorded which). CDR3 in DNA: TGCAGTGCTAGTCCTATCCAGGGTAACAATCAGCCCCAGCATTTT. It yields the protein CSASPIQGNNQPQHF.